The source of this T cell receptor beta chain is a study of T cells in Graves' hyperthyroidism and ophthalmopathy. Germline lookup yields CDR1 LGHNA and CDR2 YSLEER. CDR3 size: 15 residues. V was pared by 4 bases and J by 6 bases, with 8 bases of the junction left unmatched. This clonotype appeared a few times. Regions amplified from RNA transcripts were the TCR beta CDR3 regions. First-round RT-PCR with HTBI primers amplified the TCR CDR3 region. Each CDR3 protein is one row after TCRdb ran MiXCR on the multiplex PCR reads. Of around 450,000 distinct CDR3 sequences detected, around 16% appear once; the ten largest clones hold 13% to 15%.

The sequenced sample consisted of blood. The sequence was obtained from a woman aged 18-29 years with Graves' hyperthyroidism. V is TRBV4-3 and J is TRBJ1-4; 7 bases match TRBD1. CDR3 residues: CASSPADRVDEKLFF. Here the CDR3 DNA reads TGCGCCAGCAGCCCAGCCGACAGGGTGGATGAAAAACTGTTTTTT.